One sample yielded the 21 T cell receptor beta chains listed below, sequenced in a study of blood T cell repertoires in COVID-19. Some clones are missing from TCRdb's copy, which holds only in-frame ones; the method was immunoSEQ multiplex PCR. The sample contains just under 60,000 clones, roughly 80% of which appear only once. Sequenced sample: peripheral blood. Receptor source: a man older than 75 with COVID-19, enrolled during active disease.

CDR3 in amino acids: CAISRTSGNIEQFF. The CDR3, as DNA: TGTGCCATCAGCAGGACTAGCGGGAACATTGAGCAGTTCTTC. The V and J genes are TRBV10-3 and TRBJ2-1; 12 positions match TRBD2. Germline CDR1 and CDR2: ENHRY and SYGVKD. V lost 6 bases and J lost 9; bases outside the gene matches: 6. This CDR3 comprises 14 residues.

The rearrangement joins TRBV9 to TRBJ2-1; no clear D gene. The CDR3 is 12 residues long. The germline V and J ends were trimmed by 5 bases and 6 bases, with 9 bases remaining between them. CDR1 SGDLS and CDR2 YYNGEE come from the germline V gene. The CDR3 coding sequence is TGTGCCAGCAGTCTTAATATCAATGAGCAGTTCTTC. Translated: CASSLNINEQFF.

This clone was detected only once. The V call is TRBV12-3 or TRBV12-4, the J call TRBJ1-2; a possible D gene is TRBD1 (6 bases). CDR3 length: 12 residues. Trimming pared 6 bases from V and 9 bases from J, leaving 14 bases between. The CDR3 DNA follows: TGTGCCAGCAGGGGACAAAAGGCGCGCTACACCTTC. Its protein is CASRGQKARYTF.

The rearrangement links TRBV18 to TRBJ1-6, with TRBD1 as a possible D gene (6 bases). The CDR3 spans 15 residues. Trimming stripped 1 base from V and 10 bases from J, with 14 bases between. Per germline, CDR1 KGHSH and CDR2 LQKENI. CDR3 in DNA: TGTGCCAGCTCACCACGCACAGGGTGGGAATCACCCCTCCACTTT. Translating gives CASSPRTGWESPLHF.

This chain uses TRBV6-5 with TRBJ1-6; no clear D. The V gene's germline CDR1 is MNHEY and CDR2 SVGAGI. The CDR3 runs 14 residues. Trimming shortened V by 5 bases and J by 5 bases, and 10 bases separated the two germline ends. Here the CDR3 DNA reads TGTGCCAGCAGTCTCGGACTGAATAATTCACCCCTCCACTTT. It is translated as CASSLGLNNSPLHF.

The table lists this clone with a count of one. This chain links TRBV28 with TRBJ1-4; TRBD1 might be the D (6 bases). Germline CDR1 and CDR2: MDHEN and SYDVKM. This CDR3 is built from 16 residues. Trimming pared 6 bases from V and 5 bases from J, leaving 19 bases between. The chain's CDR3 is CASSARGLIKNEKLFF. CDR3 bases: TGTGCCAGCAGCGCCAGGGGCCTAATAAAGAATGAAAAACTGTTTTTT.

The chain is built from TRBV29-1 and TRBJ2-1; D may be TRBD2 (5 bases). This CDR3 has 13 amino acids. From germline, CDR1 is SQVTM and CDR2 ANQGSEA. The V gene lost 7 bases and the J gene lost 7 bases, with 17 bases spanning the gap. The CDR3 bases are TGCAGCGCCCACGTTGAGGGCGCGAATGAGCAGTTCTTC. It yields the protein CSAHVEGANEQFF.

The chain carries TRBV9 and TRBJ2-5, with 7 nucleotides matching TRBD2. CDR3 size: 15 residues. V lost 0 bases, J lost 5 bases, and 7 bases stayed unmatched. Germline V lookup: CDR1 SGDLS, CDR2 YYNGEE. CDR3 in amino acids: CASSVGSGGWETQYF. The CDR3 coding sequence is TGTGCCAGCAGCGTAGGGTCGGGGGGTTGGGAGACCCAGTACTTC.

The chain recombines TRBV6-5 with TRBJ2-2; D is possibly TRBD1 (6 bases). V lost 6 bases and J 2 bases, leaving 10 bases between the germline ends. The CDR3 is 14 amino acids. Germline values: CDR1 MNHEY, CDR2 SVGAGI. DNA for the CDR3: TGTGCCAGCAGGGACAGAAGCAACACCGGGGAGCTGTTTTTT. Protein sequence: CASRDRSNTGELFF.

The V call is TRBV10-3, the J call TRBJ2-1; D may be TRBD1 (6 bases). The CDR3 spans 13 residues. CDR1 is ENHRY, CDR2 SYGVKD, per germline. V was cut by 4 bases and J by 9 bases, with 13 bases left in between. Here the CDR3 reads CAISVEQGGEQFF. CDR3 nucleotides: TGTGCCATCAGTGTGGAACAGGGTGGTGAGCAGTTCTTC.

The chain is built from TRBV19 and TRBJ2-1; no firm D call. The V end was cut by 1 base, the J end by 2 bases, with 15 bases between. The V gene's germline CDR1 is LNHDA and CDR2 SQIVND (reference sequence). There are 17 residues in the CDR3. CDR3 residues: CASSIGLPRSPYNEQFF. The DNA for the CDR3 is TGTGCCAGTAGTATAGGCTTGCCCCGGAGTCCCTACAATGAGCAGTTCTTC.

This chain uses TRBV24-1 with TRBJ1-2, with D unclear. The CDR3 loop spans 13 amino acids. CDR1 and CDR2 (germline): KGHDR, SFDVKD. V lost 5 bases and J 4 bases, leaving 10 bases between the germline ends. In DNA, the CDR3 is TGTGCCACCAGTGGGGAAGCGGGCTATGGCTACACCTTC. Its translation is CATSGEAGYGYTF.

This clone was counted a few times. The chain carries TRBV19 and TRBJ1-5, with D maybe TRBD1 (5 bases). The germline V and J ends were trimmed by 7 bases and 0 bases, with 13 bases remaining between them. CDR1 is LNHDA, CDR2 SQIVND, per germline (reference sequence). The CDR3 consists of 15 residues. As DNA, the CDR3 is TGTGCCAGTAACGAACAGGACTATAGCAATCAGCCCCAGCATTTT. It specifies CASNEQDYSNQPQHF. Using reference TRBV19 and TRBJ1-5 for the parts outside the CDR3, the full variable domain is DGGITQSPKYLFRKEGQNVTLSCEQNLNHDAMYWYRQDPGQGLRLIYYSQIVNDFQKGDIAEGYSVSREKKESFPLTVTSAQKNPTAFYLCASNEQDYSNQPQHFGDGTRLSIL.

The rearrangement uses TRBV7-9 and TRBJ1-6; 9 nucleotides agree with TRBD1. Looked up from germline, CDR1 is SEHNR and CDR2 is FQNEAQ (reference sequence). With 5 bases clipped from V and 7 bases from J, the junction kept 6 bases outside the gene matches. There are 15 residues in the CDR3. The CDR3 nucleotides read TGTGCCAGCAGCCCACAGGGGGCGCGGAATTCACCCCTCCACTTT. Amino acid sequence: CASSPQGARNSPLHF.

This rearrangement joins TRBV6-9 to TRBJ1-5; no reliable D call. The CDR3 is made up of 14 amino acids. Per the germline V gene, CDR1 is MNHGY and CDR2 is SVAAGI. The V gene lost 0 bases and the J gene lost 7 bases, with 10 bases spanning the gap. Here the CDR3 reads CASSYSAGRQPQHF. The CDR3 region has the DNA TGTGCCAGCAGTTATTCCGCAGGTCGGCAGCCCCAGCATTTT.

The chain is built from TRBV30 and TRBJ1-6, with 8 nucleotides matching TRBD1. The germline CDR1 and CDR2 sequences are GTSNPN and SVGIG (reference sequence). Unmatched junction bases numbered 5, after V lost 0 bases and J lost 7 bases. This CDR3 has 15 amino acids. The CDR3 spells CAWSVRTGRNSPLHF. Here the CDR3 DNA reads TGTGCCTGGAGTGTCCGGACAGGGAGGAATTCACCCCTCCACTTT. Based on the CDR3 plus reference TRBV30 and TRBJ1-6, the full variable domain is SQTIHQWPATLVQPVGSPLSLECTVEGTSNPNLYWYRQAAGRGLQLLFYSVGIGQISSEVPQNLSASRPQDRQFILSSKKLLLSDSGFYLCAWSVRTGRNSPLHFGNGTRLTVT.

This clone appeared once. The chain is built from TRBV10-1 and TRBJ1-1, with 10 bases that match TRBD1. V was pared by 3 bases and J by 4 bases, with 5 bases of the junction left unmatched. Germline V gene sequence: CDR1 WNHNN, CDR2 SYGVQD (reference sequence). CDR3 size: 15 residues. CDR3 nucleotide sequence: TGCGCCAGCAGTGATGGGACAGGGGTGGCCACTGAAGCTTTCTTT. Encoded protein: CASSDGTGVATEAFF.

This sequence joins TRBV29-1 and TRBJ1-1; TRBD1 matches 9 bases. The germline CDR1 and CDR2 sequences are SQVTM and ANQGSEA. The trim removed 4 bases at V and 6 bases at J, leaving 9 bases unmatched. This CDR3 contains 14 residues. The CDR3 DNA sequence: TGCAGCGTTGGGGACAGGGTTGGGGGAGCTGAAGCTTTCTTT. It translates to CSVGDRVGGAEAFF.

This chain connects TRBV7-2 to TRBJ2-1; D may be TRBD2 (5 bases). Trimming removed 1 base from V and 5 bases from J, with 15 bases in between. The length of the CDR3 is 16 residues. Per germline, CDR1 SGHTA and CDR2 FQGNSA. For the CDR3, the DNA is TGTGCCAGCAGCTTAGTAGGACTTTCGGGTGACAATGAGCAGTTCTTC. It is translated as CASSLVGLSGDNEQFF.

The rearrangement links TRBV6-5 to TRBJ1-2; the D gene is possibly TRBD1 (6 bases). Trimming shortened V by 6 bases and J by 2 bases, and 10 bases separated the two germline ends. Germline CDR1 MNHEY, CDR2 SVGAGI. The CDR3 is 13 amino acids. CDR3 protein: CASSDTGNYGYTF. CDR3 nucleotides: TGTGCCAGCAGCGATACAGGGAACTATGGCTACACCTTC.

The J gene is TRBJ2-1, the V gene TRBV6-2 or TRBV6-3; D remains ambiguous. V was shortened by 2 bases and J by 9 bases, with 8 bases between the two germline ends. Germline-derived CDR1 and CDR2 are MNHEY and SVGEGT. The CDR3 covers 12 residues. CDR3 amino acids: CASSYIGVEQFF. In DNA, the CDR3 is TGTGCCAGCAGTTACATCGGAGTTGAGCAGTTCTTC.